The next 25 T cell receptor beta chains were all read from a single sample in a study of cytomegalovirus exposure and HLA in healthy donors. The PCR used 60 Vbeta and 13 Jbeta primers. TCRdb's copy holds only in-frame clones and misses some; the assay was immunoSEQ multiplex PCR. The sample table sets out roughly 120,000 clones. Sequencing input: PBMCs. The source is a man in his forties in good health and CMV-seropositive.

CDR3 region: CASSYSPSGRSHEQYF. The CDR3 DNA reads TGTGCCAGCAGTTACTCCCCGAGCGGGAGAAGCCACGAGCAGTACTTC. The V gene is TRBV6-5, the J gene TRBJ2-7; 8 positions agree with TRBD2. This CDR3 has 16 amino acids. V gave up 0 bases and J gave up 5 bases; unmatched junction bases: 9. Germline V gives CDR1 MNHEY, CDR2 SVGAGI.

The V gene is TRBV10-3, the J gene TRBJ2-7; weak D call: TRBD1 (6 bases). Trimming took 5 bases from V and 2 from J, leaving 22 bases between them. CDR3 size: 17 residues. Germline loops: CDR1 ENHRY, CDR2 SYGVKD. CDR3 sequence reads: CAISNGVSGTRAYEQYF. Written as DNA, the CDR3 is TGTGCCATCAGTAATGGGGTATCGGGGACAAGGGCCTACGAGCAGTACTTC.

V gene TRBV6-6 combines with J gene TRBJ1-1, with a possible D match to TRBD1 (5 bases). CDR3 length equals 13 residues. The V end lost 8 bases, the J end lost 0 bases, and 10 bases lay between the germline ends. Germline CDR1 is MNHNY and CDR2 is SVGAGI (reference sequence). As DNA, the CDR3 is TGTGCCAGCGTTAGGACATTGAACACTGAAGCTTTCTTT. It yields the protein CASVRTLNTEAFF.

This CDR3 reads CASSPTGGGELFF. CDR3 sequence (DNA): TGCGCCAGCAGCCCAACAGGGGGCGGGGAGCTGTTTTTT. The V gene is TRBV5-1, the J gene TRBJ2-2; TRBD1 agrees at 8 bases. CDR1 is SGHRS and CDR2 is YFSETQ in the germline V gene. The CDR3 sequence is 13 residues long. Germline trimming cut 4 bases from V and 7 bases from J; bases unmatched to any gene: 3.

The rearrangement joins TRBV6-1 to TRBJ2-3; TRBD1 aligns across 11 bases. J gave up 4 bases and V 1 base, and 7 bases lay outside the gene matches. The CDR3 runs to 17 residues. The germline V gene has CDR1 MNHNS and CDR2 SASEGT. CDR3 residues: CASSEGFGQGASDTQYF. The CDR3 DNA reads as TGTGCCAGCAGTGAAGGTTTTGGACAGGGGGCCTCAGATACGCAGTATTTT.

The chain couples TRBV7-9 to TRBJ2-3, with 10 bases matching TRBD2. V dropped 5 bases and J dropped 2; count of bases not matched to a gene: 4. Germline CDR1 and CDR2: SEHNR and FQNEAQ (reference sequence). The CDR3 sequence is 15 residues long. The CDR3 nucleotides read TGTGCCAGCAGCCTCGGGACTAGCGACACAGATACGCAGTATTTT. Protein product: CASSLGTSDTDTQYF.

This chain uses TRBV27 with TRBJ2-7, with 7 positions matching TRBD1. Trimming cost V 3 bases and J 2 bases; bases outside gene matches: 4. The CDR3 covers 14 residues. Germline values: CDR1 MNHEY, CDR2 SMNVEV (reference sequence). CDR3: CASSLKTGTYEQYF. The DNA for the CDR3 is TGTGCCAGCAGTTTGAAGACAGGGACCTACGAGCAGTACTTC.

The rearrangement links TRBV25-1 to TRBJ1-2; maybe TRBD1 (6 bases). The V and J ends lost 5 bases and 6 bases respectively, with 13 bases between them. This CDR3 is 13 amino acids long. Looked up from germline, CDR1 is MGHDK and CDR2 is SYGVNS. The CDR3 protein is CASSYGQSNGYTF. The CDR3 DNA follows: TGTGCCAGCAGTTATGGACAGAGCAATGGCTACACCTTC.

The J gene is TRBJ2-3, the V gene TRBV29-1, with D tentatively TRBD2 (5 bases). CDR3 length equals 14 residues. Germline assignment: CDR1 SQVTM and CDR2 ANQGSEA. Trimming cost V 5 bases and J 2 bases, with 14 bases left between them. The CDR3 region has the DNA TGCAGCGTTTACGAGGGCCTTGTCACAGATACGCAGTATTTT. It yields the protein CSVYEGLVTDTQYF.

V gene TRBV4-3 combines with J gene TRBJ2-7; 8 nucleotides align to TRBD2. J lost 12 bases, V lost 2 bases, and 9 bases had no gene match. The CDR3 sequence is 13 residues long. CDR1 is LGHNA, CDR2 YSLEER, per germline. DNA of the CDR3: TGCGCCAGCAGCCAAAGTTCGCGGGAGGTCCTGTACTTC. This gives the protein CASSQSSREVLYF.

The chain carries TRBV28 and TRBJ2-2; 8 bases map to TRBD1. CDR1 is MDHEN and CDR2 is SYDVKM in the germline V gene. The CDR3 sequence is 15 residues long. Trimming removed 3 bases from V and 7 bases from J; junction bases left unmatched: 7. This CDR3 reads CASSFPGGSGGELFF. The DNA of the CDR3 is TGTGCCAGCAGTTTCCCAGGGGGCTCGGGCGGGGAGCTGTTTTTT.

The V gene is TRBV10-3, the J gene TRBJ1-2; 8 nucleotides agree with TRBD1. Per the germline V gene, CDR1 is ENHRY and CDR2 is SYGVKD. The CDR3 is made up of 14 amino acids. V lost 6 bases to trimming and J lost 8 bases; unmatched junction nucleotides: 11. Written as DNA, the CDR3 is TGTGCCATCAGGCAGGGGGCAGAAGGGAAAGGCTACACCTTC. It is translated as CAIRQGAEGKGYTF.

The V gene is TRBV11-3, the J gene TRBJ2-1, with 7 bases fitting TRBD2. The CDR3 loop spans 15 amino acids. The V segment lost 0 bases and the J segment 2 bases; nucleotides outside the gene matches: 1. Germline V gene sequence: CDR1 SGHNT, CDR2 YENEEA. The CDR3 nucleotides read TGTGCCAGCAGCTTAGATAGCGGGCCCTACAATGAGCAGTTCTTC. Its protein is CASSLDSGPYNEQFF.

V is TRBV28 and J is TRBJ1-5; 7 nucleotides line up with TRBD1. V lost 6 bases, J lost 0 bases, and 11 bases stayed unmatched. The CDR3 is made up of 17 amino acids. Per the germline V gene, CDR1 is MDHEN and CDR2 is SYDVKM. The CDR3 region has the DNA TGTGCCAGCAGGGAAGAGGGGGCGTTTTTTAGCAATCAGCCCCAGCATTTT. It encodes CASREEGAFFSNQPQHF.

J is TRBJ2-7 and V is TRBV27; possibly TRBD2 for D (6 bases). The germline V gene encodes CDR1 MNHEY and CDR2 SMNVEV (reference sequence). There are 15 residues in the CDR3. The ends were cut back, 3 bases at V and 3 bases at J, with 15 bases in the middle. CDR3 in amino acids: CASSLKGLPFYEQYF. The CDR3, as DNA: TGTGCCAGCAGTTTGAAGGGACTCCCATTCTACGAGCAGTACTTC.

This chain uses TRBV27 with TRBJ1-2, with TRBD1 matching 7 bases. Germline CDR1 is MNHEY and CDR2 is SMNVEV (reference sequence). The V gene end was trimmed by 5 bases and the J gene end by 0 bases; junction bases not matched to a gene: 9. The CDR3 totals 16 residues. The CDR3: CASSARTGKTNYGYTF. DNA for the CDR3: TGTGCCAGCAGTGCACGGACAGGCAAAACTAACTATGGCTACACCTTC.

CDR3 DNA: TGTGCCAGCAGTCTCCAGCGCGGGCAAGGCTACACCTTC. Encoded protein: CASSLQRGQGYTF. The V and J genes are TRBV2 and TRBJ1-2, with D uncertain. Trimming cost V 5 bases and J 8 bases, with 15 bases left between them. CDR1 and CDR2 (germline): SNHLY, FYNNEI. CDR3 length: 13 residues.

The rearrangement uses TRBV9 and TRBJ1-2; D possibly corresponds to TRBD1 (5 bases). This CDR3 has 13 residues. The germline V gene has CDR1 SGDLS and CDR2 YYNGEE. V lost 4 bases and J 8 bases, leaving 15 bases between the germline ends. The CDR3 DNA sequence: TGTGCCAGCAGCCAAATAGACAGAGACGGCTACACCTTC. It is translated as CASSQIDRDGYTF.

This sequence joins TRBV7-9 and TRBJ2-7; possible D gene TRBD2, 5 bases. This CDR3 is 12 amino acids long. CDR1 and CDR2 from the germline V gene are SEHNR and FQNEAQ (reference sequence). V dropped 2 bases and J dropped 6 bases, with 8 bases sitting between them. This CDR3 reads CASSLLGVEQYF. The CDR3 DNA reads as TGTGCCAGCAGCTTACTCGGGGTCGAGCAGTACTTC.

The chain employs TRBV19 and TRBJ2-1, with 9 bases that match TRBD2. The V and J ends lost 3 bases and 5 bases, in that order; junction bases with no gene match: 14. The CDR3 contains 18 residues. Looked up from germline, CDR1 is LNHDA and CDR2 is SQIVND (reference sequence). The CDR3 protein is CASSIVLGLAGPNNEQFF. The CDR3 coding sequence is TGTGCCAGTAGTATCGTGTTGGGGCTAGCGGGACCTAACAATGAGCAGTTCTTC.

The rearrangement joins TRBV5-1 to TRBJ2-2; TRBD2 might be the D (5 bases). The CDR3 loop spans 16 amino acids. V lost 2 bases and J 7 bases, leaving 18 bases between the germline ends. Germline V CDR1 and CDR2: SGHRS, YFSETQ. CDR3 region: CASSFGLLGTSGELFF. CDR3 coding DNA: TGCGCCAGCAGCTTCGGACTCCTGGGAACGAGCGGGGAGCTGTTTTTT.

The CDR3 DNA reads TGCGCCAGCAGCCGAGGACAGGGGCAGGGGGAAAAACTGTTTTTT. Amino acid sequence: CASSRGQGQGEKLFF. This chain joins TRBV4-1 and TRBJ1-4; 9 bases fit TRBD1. Germline assignment: CDR1 MGHRA and CDR2 YSYEKL. The J segment lost 8 bases and the V segment lost 4 bases, leaving 8 bases of the junction unmatched. CDR3 length: 15 amino acids.

This chain connects TRBV27 to TRBJ2-1; 9 nucleotides line up with TRBD2. Germline CDR1 and CDR2: MNHEY and SMNVEV (reference sequence). The V segment lost 2 bases and the J segment 4 bases; nucleotides outside the gene matches: 3. The CDR3 runs to 15 residues. CDR3 loop: CASSLGTSYYNEQFF. The CDR3 nucleotides read TGTGCCAGCAGTTTAGGGACTAGCTATTACAATGAGCAGTTCTTC.

V usage is TRBV5-5 and J usage is TRBJ1-4; possible D gene TRBD1, 5 bases. Between the trimmed V and J ends, which lost 0 bases and 8 bases, there was a span of 17 bases. CDR3 size: 16 residues. In germline, CDR1 is SGHKS, CDR2 YYEKEE (reference sequence). The DNA of the CDR3 is TGTGCCAGCAGCTTGGGACCCCTTCGCAGGGCGGAAAAACTGTTTTTT. This codes for CASSLGPLRRAEKLFF.

The V and J genes are TRBV29-1 and TRBJ2-3, with TRBD1 matching over 9 bases. This CDR3 is 12 amino acids long. With 7 bases clipped from V and 8 bases from J, the junction kept 7 bases outside the gene matches. Germline CDR1 SQVTM, CDR2 ANQGSEA. The CDR3: CSAGTGTGTQYF. CDR3 DNA: TGCAGCGCTGGGACAGGGACTGGTACGCAGTATTTT.